This T cell receptor (beta chain) was sequenced during a study of PD-1 blockade in classical Hodgkin lymphoma. Study background: Nivolumab 3 mg/kg was given intravenously every 2 weeks. Overall study findings and caveats: TCR diversity in CD4+, not CD8+, cells rose significantly by C4D1. The diversity seen at baseline in complete responders resembled that of newly diagnosed patients. Baseline TCR diversity was reportedly lower in newly diagnosed patients than in healthy donors. It was reported as lower still in relapsed/refractory patients.

Assay used: immunoSEQ multiplex PCR; TCRdb lists only in-frame clones, some missing. The sample lists tens of thousands of clones; roughly 89% were seen once. As for this clone: Its target is unknown.

CDR3 length equals 15 residues. The germline V gene has CDR1 SGDLS and CDR2 YYNGEE. J was trimmed by 3 bases and V by 4 bases; bases with no gene match: 7. Following autologous stem cell transplantation, relapse occurred in every patient, and exposure to brentuximab vedotin varied. The chain carries TRBV9 and TRBJ2-3; TRBD2 matches at 8 bases. Sequencing used peripheral blood mononuclear cells (PBMCs), obtained before the second cycle of nivolumab. This clonotype originated in a human donor with classical Hodgkin lymphoma. The CDR3 sequence: CASSPGLVGTDTQYF. Written as DNA, the CDR3 is TGTGCCAGCAGCCCGGGACTAGTTGGGACAGATACGCAGTATTTT.